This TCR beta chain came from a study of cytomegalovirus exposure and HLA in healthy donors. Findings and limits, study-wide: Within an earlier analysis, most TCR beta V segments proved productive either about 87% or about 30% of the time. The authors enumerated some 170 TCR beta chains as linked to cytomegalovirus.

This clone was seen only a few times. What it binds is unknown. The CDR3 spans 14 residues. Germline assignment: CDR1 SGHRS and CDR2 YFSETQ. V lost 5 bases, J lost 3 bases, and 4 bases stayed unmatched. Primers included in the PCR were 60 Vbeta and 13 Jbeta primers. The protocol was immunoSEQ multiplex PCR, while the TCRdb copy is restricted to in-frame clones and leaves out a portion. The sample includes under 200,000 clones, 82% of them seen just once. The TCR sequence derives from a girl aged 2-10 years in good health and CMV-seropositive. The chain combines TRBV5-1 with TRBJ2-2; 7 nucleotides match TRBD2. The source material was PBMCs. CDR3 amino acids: CASRELAYTGELFF. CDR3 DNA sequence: TGCGCCAGCAGAGAACTAGCGTACACCGGGGAGCTGTTTTTT.